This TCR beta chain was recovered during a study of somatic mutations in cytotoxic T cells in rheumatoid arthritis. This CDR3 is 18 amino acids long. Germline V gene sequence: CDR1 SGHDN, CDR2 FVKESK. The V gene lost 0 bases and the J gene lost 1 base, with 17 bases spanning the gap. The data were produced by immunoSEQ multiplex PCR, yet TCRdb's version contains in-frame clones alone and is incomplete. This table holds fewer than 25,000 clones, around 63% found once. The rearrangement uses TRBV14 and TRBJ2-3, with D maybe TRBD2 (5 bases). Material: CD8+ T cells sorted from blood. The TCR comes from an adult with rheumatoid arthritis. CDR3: CASSQDWGVLGRTDTQYF. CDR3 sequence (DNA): TGTGCCAGCAGCCAAGATTGGGGAGTCCTCGGACGCACAGATACGCAGTATTTT.